This TCR beta chain is from a study of spatial heterogeneity in lung cancer (dated by TCRdb to the late 2010s). With regard to the full study: Donors were under 95 patients with early-stage, untreated non-small cell lung cancer from the lung TRACERx cohort. Follow-up PBMC samples were sequenced whenever the samples were available, and the median time to follow-up was about 25 months after resection. Beta-chain transcripts were consistently detected in greater numbers than alpha-chain transcripts, which likely reflected higher beta-chain transcript abundance. In the raw uncorrected reads, each unique combination of TCR and UMI appeared more than ten times on average. In non-small cell lung cancer, the study made a quantitative comparison of TCR alpha and beta repertoires among multiple tumor regions, matched nontumor lung and blood. The study linked features of the TCR repertoire to counts of nonsynonymous mutations, which were determined by whole-exome sequencing of tumor tissue. At surgery, both alpha and beta chains were TCR-sequenced in 200 to 250 tumor regions, roughly 64 matched nontumor lung samples and a few dozen PBMC samples. Study-wide conclusions, independent of this receptor: Only 14 patients were included in comparisons of baseline and follow-up blood repertoires. Additional single-cell paired TCR alpha and beta sequencing was considered necessary to confirm, at a functional level, the hypothesis that regional TCRs recognize regional mutations. Ubiquitous expanded tumor TCRs were found in blood more often at tumor resection than at routine follow-up.

This clonotype was recorded many times. Its antigen target is currently unknown. Qualities for individual bases were not recorded, and no much larger clone is one base off. The meaning of the sample's time point label: blood at routine non-recurrence follow-up after resection. For TCR sequencing, whole RNA was extracted from tumor and nontumor lung tissue, or from cryopreserved PBMC samples, and no cell sorting was done. Only patients for whom sufficient RNA was available from at least two tumor regions were selected for TCR sequencing. The CDR3 goes from the cysteine to the phenylalanine over 13 residues. Solely the CDR3 DNA is kept, with 39 bases framed from the first base. From V the trimming removes 7 bases and from J it removes 9 bases, while the gene matches leave 9 bases of the junction unaccounted for. CDR1 and CDR2 are drawn from the germline V gene: SQVTM, ANQGSEA. Libraries came from 5' RACE. Instrument on record: NextSeq 500. In the TCR library protocol, a unique molecular identifier was attached to each TCR cDNA molecule so that PCR and sequencing errors could be corrected. Under the source paper's analysis protocol: TCR identification, UMI-based error correction and CDR3 extraction were all carried out with Decombinator tools. TCRs above a frequency of 2 per 1,000, corresponding to the top 1% of the tumor frequency distribution, were defined as expanded. Each repertoire was subsampled 100 times to 5,000 TCRs, after which Renyi diversity was computed with the R vegan package. CDR3 similarity networks were built from amino acid triplet string-kernel similarity, with CDR3s being connected when pairwise similarity was above 0.82. TCRdb passed the public sequencing reads through fastp at Q25 and MiXCR, retaining productive beta sequences. Rows matching on CDR3 protein sequence are summarized as one entry with the most common DNA and genes. In this record, the V and J calls reflect TCRdb's handling and not the investigators' own analysis. In this sample the table shows approximately 56,000 distinct CDR3 sequences, roughly 7.4% of which occur a single time. Roughly 35% of the sample is held by the ten biggest clonotypes.

The sequencing here drew on PBMCs, taken at follow-up. The receptor comes from a female donor with early-stage non-small cell lung cancer. The chain was built from TRBV29-1 and TRBJ2-4; TRBD2 agrees with 10 junctional bases. The CDR3 corresponds to CSAGTSAQAIQYF. The DNA sequence is as follows: TGCAGCGCCGGGACTAGCGCTCAGGCCATTCAGTACTTC.